Included here is one TCR beta chain sequence, with context. This clonotype was detected only a few times. What antigen it recognizes has not been identified. Base quality data are lacking; no much larger clone is found one base away. Systemically healthy Caucasian individuals from Russia, over 30 in total and aged roughly 6 to 100 years, were included as donors. Each donor gave around 9.9 milliliters of peripheral blood, collected into EDTA-treated Vacutainer tubes. PBMCs were isolated by Ficoll-Paque density-gradient centrifugation, with at least 7 million obtained per sample. Total RNA, at least 6 micrograms per sample, was extracted from PBMCs with Trizol reagent. For every donor, flow cytometry on a PBMC aliquot measured the percentage of naive CD45RAhigh/CD27high T cells. This sample was taken from a study of blood T cells in healthy people across ages (dated by TCRdb to between 2014 and 2016). Broadly, across the study: In model experiments, template switching captured roughly one uniquely barcoded TCR beta cDNA molecule for every two T cells. To avoid experimental bias, donors of different ages were spread randomly across the sequencing lanes. The donors were divided into four age groups: young (average approximately 15 years), middle-aged (approximately 42), aged (around 59) and long-lived (more than 75). The study measured age-related changes in TCR beta repertoire diversity using deep sequencing normalized with unique cDNA molecular identifiers. Two additional independent replicas of 1 million unique cDNA reads from the same blood draw were analyzed for two donors (one aged 18 to 29 and one aged 80 or older).

Broad study findings and their caveats: The CMV infection status of donors was not known, potentially confounding age-related changes in expanded clonotypes. Observed TCR beta diversity per million T cells fell roughly linearly with age, and a significant reduction was already apparent by age about 36. Compared with the aged group, more naive CD4+ T cells, fewer expanded clones and increased TCR diversity were shown by the long-lived group, suggesting age selection. Because profiling used bulk unsorted PBMCs, naive and antigen-experienced compartments could not be compared conclusively. The percentage of naive T cells measured by flow cytometry correlated strongly with observed TCR beta diversity. Estimates of total diversity from one million sequenced T cells were regarded as lower bounds and underestimates.

A distance of 5 bases separates the germline ends of V and J, which lose 7 bases and 9 bases respectively. The CDR3 holds 10 amino acids from the cysteine to the phenylalanine. The only DNA kept is the CDR3, 30 bases in frame from the first base. CDR1 KGHDR and CDR2 SFDVKD are derived from the germline V gene. Libraries were prepared through 5' RACE. TCRdb shows the sequencer as Illumina HiSeq 2500. A second roughly 6 to 12 cycle PCR used a sample-barcoded 5' primer and a J-beta primer mix. A unique molecular identifier was introduced onto each TCR beta cDNA molecule by a template-switch 5' adaptor carrying 12 random nucleotides. At least 3 million CDR3-containing paired-end reads were obtained from each sample. All of the RNA was converted into first-strand cDNA using the Mint cDNA synthesis kit, with a TRBC-specific oligonucleotide serving as the primer. After uracil-DNA glycosylase treatment, a first 18-cycle PCR used universal primers M1SS and BC2_uni_R on all cDNA. As for how the authors treated the data: Normalization of each sample was performed by random selection of 1 million high-quality reads, each carrying a distinct molecular identifier. Reads sharing molecular identifiers were discarded rather than binned into consensus sequences. MiTCR, run with a Q25 quality threshold and the strictest error-elimination algorithm, handled CDR3 identification, clonotype clustering and error correction. Lower-bound total TCR beta diversity was estimated with a nonparametric unseen species model using Euler transformation. TCRdb reprocessing: public reads trimmed at Q25 with fastp, clones called with MiXCR, in-frame beta chains kept. Duplicate CDR3 protein sequences are folded into a single record with the most common DNA and genes. These V and J calls derive from TCRdb rather than the authors' analysis. The sample table contains a few hundred thousand distinct CDR3 sequences; only one count was recorded for 27% of them. About 18% of the sample rests with the top ten.

The sample comprised blood. The sequence links TRBV24-1 to TRBJ1-4; the D gene cannot be named for sure. This receptor was identified in a woman between 70 and 85 years old in good health. This receptor has the CDR3 CATRGKKLFF. Read as DNA, the sequence is TGTGCCACCAGGGGGAAAAAACTGTTTTTT.